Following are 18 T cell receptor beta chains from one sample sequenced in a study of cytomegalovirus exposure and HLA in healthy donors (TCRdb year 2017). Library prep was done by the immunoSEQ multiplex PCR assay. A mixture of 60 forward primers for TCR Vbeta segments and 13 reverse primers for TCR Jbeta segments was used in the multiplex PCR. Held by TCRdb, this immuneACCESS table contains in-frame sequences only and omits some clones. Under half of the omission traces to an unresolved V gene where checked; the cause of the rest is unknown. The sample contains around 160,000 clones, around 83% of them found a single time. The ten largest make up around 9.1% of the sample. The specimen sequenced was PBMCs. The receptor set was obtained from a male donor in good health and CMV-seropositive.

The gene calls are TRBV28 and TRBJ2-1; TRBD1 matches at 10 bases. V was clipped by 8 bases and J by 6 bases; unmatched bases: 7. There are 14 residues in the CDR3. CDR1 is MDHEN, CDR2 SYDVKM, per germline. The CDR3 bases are TGTGCCAGCTTTCCGGGACAGGGGATCAATGAGCAGTTCTTC. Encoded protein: CASFPGQGINEQFF.

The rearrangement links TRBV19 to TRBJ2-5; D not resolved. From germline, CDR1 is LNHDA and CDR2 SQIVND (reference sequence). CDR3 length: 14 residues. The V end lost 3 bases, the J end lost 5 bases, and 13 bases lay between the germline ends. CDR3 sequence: CASSIDTRLETQYF. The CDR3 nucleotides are TGTGCCAGTAGTATCGATACCCGGTTGGAGACCCAGTACTTC.

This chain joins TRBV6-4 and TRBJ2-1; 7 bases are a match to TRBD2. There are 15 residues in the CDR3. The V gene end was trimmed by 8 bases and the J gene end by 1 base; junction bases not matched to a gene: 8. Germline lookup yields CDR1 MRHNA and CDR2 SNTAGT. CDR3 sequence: CASSPTSSSYNEQFF. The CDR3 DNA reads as TGTGCCAGCTCTCCGACTAGCAGTTCCTACAATGAGCAGTTCTTC.

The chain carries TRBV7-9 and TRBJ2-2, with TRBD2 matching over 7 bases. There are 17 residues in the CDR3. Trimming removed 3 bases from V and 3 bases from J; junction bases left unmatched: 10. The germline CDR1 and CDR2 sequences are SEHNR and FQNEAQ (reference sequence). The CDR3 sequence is CASSFTVGGGYTGELFF. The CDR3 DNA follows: TGTGCCAGCAGCTTTACGGTCGGCGGGGGATACACCGGGGAGCTGTTTTTT. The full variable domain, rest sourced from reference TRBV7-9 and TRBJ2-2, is DTGVSQNPRHKITKRGQNVTFRCDPISEHNRLYWYRQTLGQGPEFLTYFQNEAQLEKSRLLSDRFSAERPKGSFSTLEIQRTEQGDSAMYLCASSFTVGGGYTGELFFGEGSRLTVL.

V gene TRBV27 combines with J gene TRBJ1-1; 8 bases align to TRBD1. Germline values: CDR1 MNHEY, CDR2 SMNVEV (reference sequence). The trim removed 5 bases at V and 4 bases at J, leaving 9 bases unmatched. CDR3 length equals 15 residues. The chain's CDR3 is CASSPLQGAITEAFF. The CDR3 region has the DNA TGTGCCAGCAGTCCACTCCAGGGGGCGATCACTGAAGCTTTCTTT.

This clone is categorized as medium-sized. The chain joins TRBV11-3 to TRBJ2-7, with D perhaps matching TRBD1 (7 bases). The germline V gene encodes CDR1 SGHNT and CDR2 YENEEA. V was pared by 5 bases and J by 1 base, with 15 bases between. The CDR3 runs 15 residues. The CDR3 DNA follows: TGTGCCAGCAGCCCCCGGAGGGGGCTGTCCTACGAGCAGTACTTC. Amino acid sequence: CASSPRRGLSYEQYF.

The DNA of the CDR3 is TGTGCCAGCAGTTACCGGAGAGATACGCAGTATTTT. This gives the protein CASSYRRDTQYF. V and J are TRBV6-6 and TRBJ2-3; D not resolved. From germline, CDR1 is MNHNY and CDR2 SVGAGI (reference sequence). There are 12 residues in the CDR3. V lost 2 bases and J 5 bases, leaving 5 bases between the germline ends.

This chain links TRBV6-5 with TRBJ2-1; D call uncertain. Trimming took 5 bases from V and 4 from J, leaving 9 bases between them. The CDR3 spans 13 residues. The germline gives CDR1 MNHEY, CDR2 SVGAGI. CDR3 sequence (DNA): TGTGCCAGCAGTCTAGAGAGATACAATGAGCAGTTCTTC. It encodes CASSLERYNEQFF.

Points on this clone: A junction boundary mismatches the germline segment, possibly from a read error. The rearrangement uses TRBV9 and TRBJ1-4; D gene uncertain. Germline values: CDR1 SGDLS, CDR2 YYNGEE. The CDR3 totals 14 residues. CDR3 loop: CAGSPRRVNEKLFF. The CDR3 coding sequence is TGTGCCGGCAGCCCGAGGAGGGTGAATGAAAAACTGTTTTTT. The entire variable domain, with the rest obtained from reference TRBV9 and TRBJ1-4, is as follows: DSGVTQTPKHLITATGQRVTLRCSPRSGDLSVYWYQQSLDQGLQFLIQYYNGEERAKGNILERFSAQQFPDLHSELNLSSLELGDSALYFCAGSPRRVNEKLFFGSGTQLSVL.

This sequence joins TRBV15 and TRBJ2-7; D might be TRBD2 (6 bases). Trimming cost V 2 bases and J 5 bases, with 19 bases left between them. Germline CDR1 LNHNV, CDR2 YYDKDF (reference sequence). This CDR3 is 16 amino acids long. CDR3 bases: TGTGCCACCAGCAGAACCCGCGGACTAAGTCGGCACGAGCAGTACTTC. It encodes CATSRTRGLSRHEQYF.

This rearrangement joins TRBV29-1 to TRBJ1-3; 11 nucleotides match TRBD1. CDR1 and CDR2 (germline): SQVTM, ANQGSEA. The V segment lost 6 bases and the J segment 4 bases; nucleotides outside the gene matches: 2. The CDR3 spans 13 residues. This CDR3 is CSVRDRGGNTIYF. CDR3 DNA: TGCAGCGTGCGGGACAGGGGGGGAAACACCATATATTTT.

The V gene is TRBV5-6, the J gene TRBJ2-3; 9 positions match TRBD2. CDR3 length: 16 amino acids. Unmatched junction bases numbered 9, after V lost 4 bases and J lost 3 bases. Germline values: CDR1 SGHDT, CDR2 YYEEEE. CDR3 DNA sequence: TGTGCCAGCAGCGTGGTAGCGGGAGCGAGGACAGATACGCAGTATTTT. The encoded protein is CASSVVAGARTDTQYF.

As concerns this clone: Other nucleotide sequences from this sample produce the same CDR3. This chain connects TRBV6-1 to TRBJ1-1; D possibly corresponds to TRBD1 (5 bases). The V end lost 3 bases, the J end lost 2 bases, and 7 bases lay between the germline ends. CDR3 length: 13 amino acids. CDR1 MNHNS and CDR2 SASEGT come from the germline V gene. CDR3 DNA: TGTGCCAGCAGTGATCAGGGAAACACTGAAGCTTTCTTT. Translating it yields CASSDQGNTEAFF.

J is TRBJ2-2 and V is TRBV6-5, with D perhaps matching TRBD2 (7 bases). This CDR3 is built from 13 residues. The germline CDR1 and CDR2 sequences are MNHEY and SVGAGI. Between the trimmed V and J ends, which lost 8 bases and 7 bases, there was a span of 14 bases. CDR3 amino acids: CASLGGLNGELFF. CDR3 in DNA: TGTGCCAGCCTGGGGGGGCTGAACGGGGAGCTGTTTTTT.

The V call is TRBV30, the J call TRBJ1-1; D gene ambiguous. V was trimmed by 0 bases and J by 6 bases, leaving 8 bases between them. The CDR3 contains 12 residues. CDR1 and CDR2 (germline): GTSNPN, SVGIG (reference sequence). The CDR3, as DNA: TGTGCCTGGAGTGTACCTATCCCTGAAGCTTTCTTT. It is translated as CAWSVPIPEAFF.

CDR3 sequence (DNA): TGTGCCAGCGGTGACCGCAGGATAGTCGATGAGCAGTTCTTC. This encodes CASGDRRIVDEQFF. The genes are TRBV11-2 and TRBJ2-1; D is unclear. The CDR3 is 14 amino acids. V lost 8 bases and J lost 8, with 19 bases in between. The germline V gene has CDR1 SGHAT and CDR2 FQNNGV.

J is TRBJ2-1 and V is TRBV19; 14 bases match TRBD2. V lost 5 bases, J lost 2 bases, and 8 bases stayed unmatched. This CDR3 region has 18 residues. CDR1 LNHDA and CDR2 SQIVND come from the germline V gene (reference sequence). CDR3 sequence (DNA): TGTGCCAGTAGTGGATCGGGACTAGCGGGAGTAACCTACAATGAGCAGTTCTTC. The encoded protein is CASSGSGLAGVTYNEQFF. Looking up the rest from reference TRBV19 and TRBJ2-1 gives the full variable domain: DGGITQSPKYLFRKEGQNVTLSCEQNLNHDAMYWYRQDPGQGLRLIYYSQIVNDFQKGDIAEGYSVSREKKESFPLTVTSAQKNPTAFYLCASSGSGLAGVTYNEQFFGPGTRLTVL.

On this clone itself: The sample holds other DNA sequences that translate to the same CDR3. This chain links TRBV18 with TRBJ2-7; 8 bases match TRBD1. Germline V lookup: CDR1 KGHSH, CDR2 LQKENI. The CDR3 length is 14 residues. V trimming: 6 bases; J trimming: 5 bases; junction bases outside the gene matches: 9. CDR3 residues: CASSPGQGADEQYF. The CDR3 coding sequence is TGTGCCAGCTCTCCCGGGCAGGGGGCCGACGAGCAGTACTTC.